Included here is one T cell receptor beta chain sequence, with context. This sequence is one base from a far larger clone and is likely a read error. Per the germline V gene, CDR1 is SGHTA and CDR2 is FQGTGA. This CDR3 comprises 13 residues. Trimming stripped 1 base from V and 3 bases from J, with 6 bases between. These data originate in a study of blood T cell repertoires in COVID-19. Using immunoSEQ multiplex PCR, the repertoire was profiled, and TCRdb retains in-frame clones only, with some absent. The sample records around 200,000 clones, about 83% being singletons. The sample consisted of peripheral blood. This chain uses TRBV7-3 with TRBJ1-1; no reliable D call. This TCR came from a woman between 18 and 29 years old who had recovered from COVID-19. The CDR3 DNA sequence: TGTGCCAGCAGCTTAAGGAGGGACACTGAAGCTTTCTTT. It translates to CASSLRRDTEAFF.